Here is one TCR beta chain with its context. In the original analysis: Estimated nucleated cell counts came from reference gene primer amplification. Sequencing used immunoSEQ multiplex PCR; TCRdb keeps in-frame clones, though not all of them. The V and J calls and clone size come from that table; D and trimming were worked out from the DNA. The sample consists of about 47,000 clones, about 89% of them appearing once. The source of the sample is a study of blood T cell repertoires in COVID-19. Overall study: Acute-phase and convalescent COVID-19 samples originated in the United States, Italy and Spain. The analysed material was cDNA or gDNA that came from T cells, B-cell-depleted T cells, or PBMCs.

This CDR3 is 16 amino acids long. Unmatched junction bases numbered 10, after V lost 1 base and J lost 9 bases. The V gene's germline CDR1 is LGHNA and CDR2 YNFKEQ. The chain links TRBV4-2 to TRBJ2-3; 10 bases map to TRBD2. The sequenced material came from peripheral blood. The receptor comes from a man aged 70-80 years with active COVID-19. CDR3 coding DNA: TGTGCCAGCAGCCAAGGAGCTAGCGGGGGAGTATACACGCAGTATTTT. This gives the protein CASSQGASGGVYTQYF.